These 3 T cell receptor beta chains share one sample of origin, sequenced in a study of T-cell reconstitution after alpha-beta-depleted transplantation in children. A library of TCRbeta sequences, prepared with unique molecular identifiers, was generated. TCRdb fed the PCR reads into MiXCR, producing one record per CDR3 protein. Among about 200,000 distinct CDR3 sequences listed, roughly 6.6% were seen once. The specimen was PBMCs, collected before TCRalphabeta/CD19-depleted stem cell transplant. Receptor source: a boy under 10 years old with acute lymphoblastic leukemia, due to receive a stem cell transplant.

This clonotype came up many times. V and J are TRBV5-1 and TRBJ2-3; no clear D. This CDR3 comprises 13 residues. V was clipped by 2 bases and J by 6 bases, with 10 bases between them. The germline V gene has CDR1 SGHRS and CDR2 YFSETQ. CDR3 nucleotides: TGCGCCAGCAGCTTAAACTACTTGGATACGCAGTATTTT. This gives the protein CASSLNYLDTQYF.

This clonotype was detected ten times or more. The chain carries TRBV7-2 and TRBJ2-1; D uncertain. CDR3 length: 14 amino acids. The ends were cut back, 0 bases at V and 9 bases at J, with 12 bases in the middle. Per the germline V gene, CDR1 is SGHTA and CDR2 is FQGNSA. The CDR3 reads CASSLAGIYSEQFF. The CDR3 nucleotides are TGTGCCAGCAGCTTAGCGGGGATATATAGTGAGCAGTTCTTC.

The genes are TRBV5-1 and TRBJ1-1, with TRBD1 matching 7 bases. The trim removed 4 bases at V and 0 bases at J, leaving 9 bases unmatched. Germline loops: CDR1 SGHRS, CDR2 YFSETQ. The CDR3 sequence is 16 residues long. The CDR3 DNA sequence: TGCGCCAGCAGCCCGAGGACAGGAGGTTTGAACACTGAAGCTTTCTTT. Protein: CASSPRTGGLNTEAFF. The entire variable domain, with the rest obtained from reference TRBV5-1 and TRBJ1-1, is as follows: KAGVTQTPRYLIKTRGQQVTLSCSPISGHRSVSWYQQTPGQGLQFLFEYFSETQRNKGNFPGRFSGRQFSNSRSEMNVSTLELGDSALYLCASSPRTGGLNTEAFFGQGTRLTVV.